The clone carrying this T cell receptor beta chain was observed a few times. Its specificity is unknown. The data were obtained in a study of T cell responses to AZD1222 COVID-19 vaccine. Points from the study as a whole: The donors showed a predominance of white British ancestry and of females, with possible underestimation of clonal diversity. Receipt of two AZD1222 doses was followed by a rise in Spike-specific TCR breadth and depth. Vaccine-associated CD4 TCRs ranged over spike, dominating at 160-218 and 743-854. The number of AZD1222 recipients seropositive at baseline was only 6 or 7.

Clones were sequenced by immunoSEQ multiplex PCR, and TCRdb holds only the in-frame ones, with some missing. The data show about 150,000 clones, more than 85% seen once. CDR1 and CDR2 from the germline V gene are SGHAT and FQNNGV. V lost 5 bases to trimming and J lost 10 bases, with 17 bases between them. This CDR3 has 13 residues. The chain is built from TRBV11-2 and TRBJ1-2, with a tentative D call TRBD1 (5 bases). The source was peripheral blood, collected 28 days after the second AZD1222 dose. This receptor was obtained from an adult who received the AZD1222 COVID-19 vaccine. This chain's CDR3 is CASSPSDSGNYTF. The CDR3 DNA sequence: TGTGCCAGCAGCCCATCCGACAGTGGAAACTACACCTTC.